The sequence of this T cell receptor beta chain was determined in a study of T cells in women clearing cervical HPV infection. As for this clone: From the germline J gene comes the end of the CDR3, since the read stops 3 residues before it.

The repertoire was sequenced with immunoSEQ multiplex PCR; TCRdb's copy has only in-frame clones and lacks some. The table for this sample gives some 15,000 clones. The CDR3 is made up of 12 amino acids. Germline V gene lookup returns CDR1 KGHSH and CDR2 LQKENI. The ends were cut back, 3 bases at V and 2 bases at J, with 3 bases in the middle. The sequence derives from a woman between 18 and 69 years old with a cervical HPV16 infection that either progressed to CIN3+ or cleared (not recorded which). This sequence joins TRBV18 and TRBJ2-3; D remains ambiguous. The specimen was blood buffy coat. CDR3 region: CASSPYTDTQYF. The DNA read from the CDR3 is TGTGCCAGCTCACCCTACACAGATACG.